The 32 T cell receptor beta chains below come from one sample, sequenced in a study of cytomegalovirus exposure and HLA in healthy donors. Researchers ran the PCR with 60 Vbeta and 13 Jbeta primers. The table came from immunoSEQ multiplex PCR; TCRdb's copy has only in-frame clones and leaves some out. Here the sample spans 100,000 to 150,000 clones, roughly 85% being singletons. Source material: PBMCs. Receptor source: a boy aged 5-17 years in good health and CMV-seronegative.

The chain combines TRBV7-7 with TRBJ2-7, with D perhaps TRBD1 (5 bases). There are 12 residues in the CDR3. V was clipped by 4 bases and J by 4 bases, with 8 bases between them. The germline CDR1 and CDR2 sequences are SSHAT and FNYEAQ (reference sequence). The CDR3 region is CASSSPGYEQYF. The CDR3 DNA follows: TGTGCCAGCAGCTCCCCAGGGTACGAGCAGTACTTC.

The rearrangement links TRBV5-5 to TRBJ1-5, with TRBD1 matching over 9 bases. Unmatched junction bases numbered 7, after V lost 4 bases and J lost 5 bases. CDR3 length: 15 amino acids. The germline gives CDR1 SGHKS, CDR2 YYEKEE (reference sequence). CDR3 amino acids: CASSLRDREDQPQHF. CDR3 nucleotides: TGTGCCAGCAGCCTCCGGGACAGGGAGGATCAGCCCCAGCATTTT.

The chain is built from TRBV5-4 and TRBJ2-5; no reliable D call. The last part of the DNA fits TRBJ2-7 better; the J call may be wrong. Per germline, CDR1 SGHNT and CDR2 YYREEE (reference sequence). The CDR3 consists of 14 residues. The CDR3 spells CASSLSLTPYEQYF. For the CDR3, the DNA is TGTGCCAGCAGCTTGAGCCTTACCCCCTACGAGCAGTACTTC.

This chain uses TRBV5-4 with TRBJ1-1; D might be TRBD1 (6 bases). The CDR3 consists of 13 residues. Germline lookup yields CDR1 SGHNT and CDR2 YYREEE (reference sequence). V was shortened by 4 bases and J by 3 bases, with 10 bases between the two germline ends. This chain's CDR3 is CASSPGQYTEAFF. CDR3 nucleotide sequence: TGTGCCAGCAGCCCCGGACAGTACACTGAAGCTTTCTTT.

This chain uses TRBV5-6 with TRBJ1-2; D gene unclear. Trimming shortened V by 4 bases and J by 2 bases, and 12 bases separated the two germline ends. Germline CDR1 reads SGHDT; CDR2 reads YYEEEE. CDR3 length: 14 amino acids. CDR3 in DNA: TGTGCCAGCAGCAGTTTCGGTGCAAACTATGGCTACACCTTC. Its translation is CASSSFGANYGYTF. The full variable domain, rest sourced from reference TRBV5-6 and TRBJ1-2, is DAGVTQSPTHLIKTRGQQVTLRCSPKSGHDTVSWYQQALGQGPQFIFQYYEEEERQRGNFPDRFSGHQFPNYSSELNVNALLLGDSALYLCASSSFGANYGYTFGSGTRLTVV.

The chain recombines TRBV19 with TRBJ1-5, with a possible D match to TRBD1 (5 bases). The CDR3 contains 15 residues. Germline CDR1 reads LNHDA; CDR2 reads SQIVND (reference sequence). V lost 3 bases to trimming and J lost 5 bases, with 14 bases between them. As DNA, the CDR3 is TGTGCCAGTAGTATCGCAGGAGGGGCCTATCAGCCCCAGCATTTT. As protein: CASSIAGGAYQPQHF.

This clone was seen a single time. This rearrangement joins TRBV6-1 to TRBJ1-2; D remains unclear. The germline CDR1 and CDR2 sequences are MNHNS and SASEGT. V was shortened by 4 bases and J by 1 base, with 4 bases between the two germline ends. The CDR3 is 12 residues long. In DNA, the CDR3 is TGTGCCAGCAGTGTTCATAACTATGGCTACACCTTC. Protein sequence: CASSVHNYGYTF.

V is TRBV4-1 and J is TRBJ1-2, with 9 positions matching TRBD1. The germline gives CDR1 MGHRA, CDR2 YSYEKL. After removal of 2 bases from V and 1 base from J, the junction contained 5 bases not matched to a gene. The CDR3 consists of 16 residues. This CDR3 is CASSQFGTGINYGYTF. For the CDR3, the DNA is TGCGCCAGCAGCCAATTTGGGACAGGGATTAACTATGGCTACACCTTC.

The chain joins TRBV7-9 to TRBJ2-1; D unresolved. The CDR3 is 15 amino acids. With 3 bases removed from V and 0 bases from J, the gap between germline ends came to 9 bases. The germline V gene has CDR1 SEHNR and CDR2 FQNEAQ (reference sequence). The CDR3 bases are TGTGCCAGCAGCTTTAAGCGCGACTCCTACAATGAGCAGTTCTTC. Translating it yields CASSFKRDSYNEQFF.

The CDR3 region is CASPGAFNYGYTF. CDR3 bases: TGTGCCTCCCCTGGGGCGTTCAACTATGGCTACACCTTC. The V and J genes are TRBV30 and TRBJ1-2, with D tentatively TRBD1 (5 bases). V was cut by 7 bases and J by 2 bases, with 14 bases left in between. CDR1 is GTSNPN and CDR2 is SVGIG in the germline V gene (reference sequence). This CDR3 comprises 13 residues.

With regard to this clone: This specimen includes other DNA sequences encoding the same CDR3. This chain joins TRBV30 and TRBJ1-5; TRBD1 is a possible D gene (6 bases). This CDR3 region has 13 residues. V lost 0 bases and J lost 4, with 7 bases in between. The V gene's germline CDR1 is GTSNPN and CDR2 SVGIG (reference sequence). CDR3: CAWSVQGNQPQHF. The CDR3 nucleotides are TGTGCCTGGAGTGTACAGGGAAATCAGCCCCAGCATTTT. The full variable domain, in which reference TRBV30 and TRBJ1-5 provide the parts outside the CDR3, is SQTIHQWPATLVQPVGSPLSLECTVEGTSNPNLYWYRQAAGRGLQLLFYSVGIGQISSEVPQNLSASRPQDRQFILSSKKLLLSDSGFYLCAWSVQGNQPQHFGDGTRLSIL.

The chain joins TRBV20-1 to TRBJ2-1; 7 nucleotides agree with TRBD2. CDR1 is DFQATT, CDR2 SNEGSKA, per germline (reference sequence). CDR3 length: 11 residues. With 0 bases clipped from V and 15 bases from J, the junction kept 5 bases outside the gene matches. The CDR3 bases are TGCAGTGCTAGAGATCCGAGGGAGGGGTTCTTC. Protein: CSARDPREGFF.

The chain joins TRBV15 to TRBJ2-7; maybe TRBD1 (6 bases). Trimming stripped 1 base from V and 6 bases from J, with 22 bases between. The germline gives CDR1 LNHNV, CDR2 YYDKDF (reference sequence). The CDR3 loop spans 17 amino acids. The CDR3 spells CATSRGDDGQSHVEQYF. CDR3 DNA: TGTGCCACCAGCAGAGGGGACGATGGACAGTCCCATGTCGAGCAGTACTTC.

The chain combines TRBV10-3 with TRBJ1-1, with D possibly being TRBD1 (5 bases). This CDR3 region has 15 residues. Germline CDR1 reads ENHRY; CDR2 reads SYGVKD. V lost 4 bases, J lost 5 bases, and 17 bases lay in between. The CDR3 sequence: CAISVAGVVETEAFF. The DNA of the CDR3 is TGTGCCATCAGTGTGGCGGGGGTGGTAGAGACTGAAGCTTTCTTT.

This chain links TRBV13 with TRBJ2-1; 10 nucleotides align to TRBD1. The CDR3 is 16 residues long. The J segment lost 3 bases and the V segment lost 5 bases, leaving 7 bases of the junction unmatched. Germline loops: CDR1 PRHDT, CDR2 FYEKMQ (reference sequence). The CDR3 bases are TGTGCCAGCAGCACAATCCGGGACAGGGGCTACAATGAGCAGTTCTTC. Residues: CASSTIRDRGYNEQFF.

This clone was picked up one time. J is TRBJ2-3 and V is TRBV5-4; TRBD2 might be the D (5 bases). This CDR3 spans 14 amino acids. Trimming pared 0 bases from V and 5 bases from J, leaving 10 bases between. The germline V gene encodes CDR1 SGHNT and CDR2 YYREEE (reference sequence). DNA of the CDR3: TGTGCCAGCAGCTTGGGGGCGGGCTTAGATACGCAGTATTTT. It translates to CASSLGAGLDTQYF.

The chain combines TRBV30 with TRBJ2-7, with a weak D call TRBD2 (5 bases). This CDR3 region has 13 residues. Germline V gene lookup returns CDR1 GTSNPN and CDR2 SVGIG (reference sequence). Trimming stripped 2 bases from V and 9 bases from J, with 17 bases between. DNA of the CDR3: TGTGCCTGGAGTACCCCCGCTGGAGGCGTGCAGTACTTC. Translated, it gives CAWSTPAGGVQYF. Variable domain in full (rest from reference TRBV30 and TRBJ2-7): SQTIHQWPATLVQPVGSPLSLECTVEGTSNPNLYWYRQAAGRGLQLLFYSVGIGQISSEVPQNLSASRPQDRQFILSSKKLLLSDSGFYLCAWSTPAGGVQYFGPGTRLTVT.

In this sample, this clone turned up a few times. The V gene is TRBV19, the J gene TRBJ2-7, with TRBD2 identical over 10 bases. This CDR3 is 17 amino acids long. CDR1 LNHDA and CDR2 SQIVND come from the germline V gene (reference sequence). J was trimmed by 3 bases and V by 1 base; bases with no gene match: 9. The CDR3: CASSIASGRAGYYEQYF. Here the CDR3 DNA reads TGTGCCAGTAGTATAGCAAGCGGGAGGGCCGGATACTACGAGCAGTACTTC.

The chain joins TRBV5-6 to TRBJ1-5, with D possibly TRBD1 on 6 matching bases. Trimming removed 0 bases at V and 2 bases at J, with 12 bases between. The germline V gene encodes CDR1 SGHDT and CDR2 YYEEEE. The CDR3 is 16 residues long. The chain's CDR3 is CASSLARGDGNQPQHF. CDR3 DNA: TGTGCCAGCAGCTTGGCCAGGGGAGATGGCAATCAGCCCCAGCATTTT.

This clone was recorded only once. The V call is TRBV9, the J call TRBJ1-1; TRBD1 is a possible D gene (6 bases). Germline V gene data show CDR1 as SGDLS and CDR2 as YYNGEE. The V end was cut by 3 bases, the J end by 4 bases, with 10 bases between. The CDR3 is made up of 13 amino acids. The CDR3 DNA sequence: TGTGCCAGCAGCGAGGCAGGGGTCACTGAAGCTTTCTTT. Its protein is CASSEAGVTEAFF. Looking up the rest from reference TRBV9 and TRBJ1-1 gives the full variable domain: DSGVTQTPKHLITATGQRVTLRCSPRSGDLSVYWYQQSLDQGLQFLIQYYNGEERAKGNILERFSAQQFPDLHSELNLSSLELGDSALYFCASSEAGVTEAFFGQGTRLTVV.

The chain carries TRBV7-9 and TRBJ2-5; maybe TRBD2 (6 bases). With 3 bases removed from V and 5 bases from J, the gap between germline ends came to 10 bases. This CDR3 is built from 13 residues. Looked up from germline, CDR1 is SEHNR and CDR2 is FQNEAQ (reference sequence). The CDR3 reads CASSLLARETQYF. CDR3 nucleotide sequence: TGTGCCAGCAGCTTGCTAGCGCGGGAGACCCAGTACTTC.

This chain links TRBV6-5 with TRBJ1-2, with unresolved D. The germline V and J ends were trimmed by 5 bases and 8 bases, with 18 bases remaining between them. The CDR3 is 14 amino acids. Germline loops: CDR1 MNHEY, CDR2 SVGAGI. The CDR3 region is CASSRSDGSGGYTF. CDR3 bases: TGTGCCAGCAGTCGATCGGACGGGTCGGGAGGCTACACCTTC.

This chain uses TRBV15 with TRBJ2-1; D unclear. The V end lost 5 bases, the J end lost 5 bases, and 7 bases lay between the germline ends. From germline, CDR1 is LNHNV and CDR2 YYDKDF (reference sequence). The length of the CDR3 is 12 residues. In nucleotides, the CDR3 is TGTGCCACCAGCCCCTCTAACAATGAGCAGTTCTTC. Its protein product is CATSPSNNEQFF.

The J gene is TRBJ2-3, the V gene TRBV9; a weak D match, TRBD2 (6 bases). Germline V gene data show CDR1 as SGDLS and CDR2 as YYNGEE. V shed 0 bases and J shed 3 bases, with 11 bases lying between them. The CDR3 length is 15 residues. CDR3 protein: CASSVEAGRTDTQYF. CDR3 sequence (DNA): TGTGCCAGCAGCGTAGAGGCGGGACGGACAGATACGCAGTATTTT.

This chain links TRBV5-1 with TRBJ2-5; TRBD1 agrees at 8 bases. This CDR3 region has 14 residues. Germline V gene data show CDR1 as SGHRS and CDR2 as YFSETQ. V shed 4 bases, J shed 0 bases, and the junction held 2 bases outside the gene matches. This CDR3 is CASSVDRDQETQYF. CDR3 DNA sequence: TGCGCCAGCAGCGTGGACAGGGACCAAGAGACCCAGTACTTC.

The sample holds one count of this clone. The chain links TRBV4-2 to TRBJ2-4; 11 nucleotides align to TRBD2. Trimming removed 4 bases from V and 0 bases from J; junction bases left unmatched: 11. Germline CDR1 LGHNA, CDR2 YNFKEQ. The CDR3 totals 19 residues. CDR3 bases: TGTGCCAGCAGCCCAATGGGACTAGCGGTAGAGCTAGCCAAAAACATTCAGTACTTC. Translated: CASSPMGLAVELAKNIQYF.

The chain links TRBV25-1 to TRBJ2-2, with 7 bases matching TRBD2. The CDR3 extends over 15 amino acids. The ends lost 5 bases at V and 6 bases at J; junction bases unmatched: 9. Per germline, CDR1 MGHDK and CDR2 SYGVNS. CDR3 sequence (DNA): TGTGCCAGCAGTCCGTGGACTAGTGACCCCGGGGAGCTGTTTTTT. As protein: CASSPWTSDPGELFF. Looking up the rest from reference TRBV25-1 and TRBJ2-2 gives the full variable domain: EADIYQTPRYLVIGTGKKITLECSQTMGHDKMYWYQQDPGMELHLIHYSYGVNSTEKGDLSSESTVSRIRTEHFPLTLESARPSHTSQYLCASSPWTSDPGELFFGEGSRLTVL.

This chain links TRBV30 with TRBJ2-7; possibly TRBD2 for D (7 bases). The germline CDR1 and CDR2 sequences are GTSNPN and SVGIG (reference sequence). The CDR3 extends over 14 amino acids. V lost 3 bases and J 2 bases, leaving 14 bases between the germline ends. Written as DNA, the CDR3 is TGTGCCTGGAGACGGAGGGGGGGGGCCTACGAGCAGTACTTC. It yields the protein CAWRRRGGAYEQYF.

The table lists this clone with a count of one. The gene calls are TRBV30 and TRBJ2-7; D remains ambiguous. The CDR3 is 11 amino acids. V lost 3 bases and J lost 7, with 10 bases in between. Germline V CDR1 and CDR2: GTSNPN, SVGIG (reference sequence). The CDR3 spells CAWSAPREQYF. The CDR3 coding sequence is TGTGCCTGGAGCGCCCCGCGGGAGCAGTACTTC.

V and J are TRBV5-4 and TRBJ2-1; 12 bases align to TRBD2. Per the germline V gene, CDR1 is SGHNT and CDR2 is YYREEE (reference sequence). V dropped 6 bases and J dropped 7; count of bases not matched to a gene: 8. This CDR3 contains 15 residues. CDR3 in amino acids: CASTRTGLAGNEQFF. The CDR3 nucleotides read TGTGCCAGCACCCGTACGGGACTAGCGGGTAATGAGCAGTTCTTC.

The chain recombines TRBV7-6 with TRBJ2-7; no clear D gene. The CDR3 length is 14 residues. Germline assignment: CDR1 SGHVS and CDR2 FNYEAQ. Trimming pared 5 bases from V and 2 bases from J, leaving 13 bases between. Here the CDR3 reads CASSPPEDTYEQYF. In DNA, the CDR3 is TGTGCCAGCAGCCCCCCCGAGGATACCTACGAGCAGTACTTC.

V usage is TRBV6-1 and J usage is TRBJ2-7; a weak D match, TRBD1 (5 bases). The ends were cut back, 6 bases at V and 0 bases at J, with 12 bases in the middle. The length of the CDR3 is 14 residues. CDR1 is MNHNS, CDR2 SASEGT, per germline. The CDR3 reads CASSYRQSSYEQYF. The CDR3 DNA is TGTGCCAGCAGCTACAGACAGAGCTCCTACGAGCAGTACTTC.